This T cell receptor (beta chain) was observed in a study of blood T cell repertoires in COVID-19. Study at large: PBMCs, B-cell-depleted T cells, or T cells were the source of the cDNA or gDNA that made up the material.

Sequencing was performed with immunoSEQ multiplex PCR; in TCRdb, only in-frame clones are kept and a portion is missing. This sample has tens of thousands of clones, with 70% to 90% found just once. Germline CDR1 reads SGHRS; CDR2 reads YFSETQ. V gave up 7 bases and J gave up 0 bases; unmatched junction bases: 9. CDR3 length: 15 residues. This clonotype was sampled from a woman in her 70s in a cohort sampled during active COVID-19. Material: peripheral blood. This chain links TRBV5-1 with TRBJ2-7; 8 bases map to TRBD2. The CDR3 loop reads CASSRGGLSSYEQYF. Here the CDR3 DNA reads TGCGCCAGCTCCCGCGGGGGGCTTAGCTCCTACGAGCAGTACTTC.